Listed here are 3 T cell receptor beta chains from one sample, sequenced in a study of blood T cells in healthy people across ages (dated by TCRdb to between 2014 and 2017). The protocol used for the library was 5' RACE. These reads were obtained on an Illumina HiSeq 2500. A second 7 to 11 cycle PCR used a sample-barcoded 5' primer and a J-beta primer mix. TCRdb reran the public reads through fastp at Q25 and MiXCR, keeping productive beta chains. Rows merge per CDR3 protein into single entries with the most common DNA and genes. The sample table contains about 570,000 distinct CDR3 sequences; only one count was recorded for 27% of them. About a fifth of the sample is taken by the ten largest. Sequenced: blood. Every receptor here comes from a woman between 70 and 85 years old in good health.

V usage is TRBV6-6 and J usage is TRBJ2-3, with D perhaps being TRBD1 or TRBD2 (5 bases each). Looked up from germline, CDR1 is MNHNY and CDR2 is SVGAGI (reference sequence). The CDR3 contains 16 residues. V was clipped by 6 bases and J by 0 bases, with 16 bases between them. CDR3 in DNA: TGTGCCAGCAGCCTCCGTGGGGGACGAAGCACAGATACGCAGTATTTT. This gives the protein CASSLRGGRSTDTQYF.

The V call is TRBV20-1, the J call TRBJ2-5; 8 positions agree with TRBD1. This CDR3 region has 15 residues. Germline trimming cut 1 base from V and 3 bases from J; bases unmatched to any gene: 7. The germline V gene has CDR1 DFQATT and CDR2 SNEGSKA (reference sequence). The CDR3 is CSARAGGTGEETQYF. In DNA, the CDR3 is TGCAGTGCTAGAGCCGGTGGGACAGGCGAAGAGACCCAGTACTTC.

This chain links TRBV20-1 with TRBJ1-6; weak D call: TRBD1 (6 bases). V was trimmed by 1 base and J by 7 bases, leaving 17 bases between them. CDR3 length: 16 amino acids. Germline loops: CDR1 DFQATT, CDR2 SNEGSKA (reference sequence). In DNA, the CDR3 is TGCAGTGCTAGAGGATACAGGGCAGGAAAGAATTCACCCCTCCACTTT. The encoded protein is CSARGYRAGKNSPLHF.